Each of the 27 T cell receptor beta chains below was sequenced from the same sample in a study of CD8+CD57+ T cells in acquired aplastic anemia. TCR beta VDJ and CDR3 profiling used genomic DNA as template. TCRdb called the reads again in MiXCR, with one record for every CDR3 protein. The table records 100,000 to 150,000 distinct CDR3 sequences, approximately 61% of them present only once. Individuals selected for sequencing had exhibited CD8+CD57+ cell expansion on flow cytometry. Sequenced input: sorted CD4+, CD8+, or CD8+CD57+ T cells (not recorded which) from PBMCs. The source is a human donor with aplastic anemia.

The rearrangement links TRBV27 to TRBJ2-1, with 8 bases that match TRBD2. With V trimmed by 3 bases and J by 8 bases, 6 bases remained unmatched. The CDR3 contains 14 residues. Germline assignment: CDR1 MNHEY and CDR2 SMNVEV (reference sequence). DNA of the CDR3: TGTGCCAGCAGTTTCCTACGGGGGGGCGATGAGCAGTTCTTC. It encodes CASSFLRGGDEQFF.

The V and J genes are TRBV9 and TRBJ2-2, with TRBD1 matching over 8 bases. V was clipped by 2 bases and J by 2 bases; unmatched bases: 5. The CDR3 spans 16 residues. Germline CDR1 and CDR2: SGDLS and YYNGEE. CDR3 sequence: CASSVRQGQNTGELFF. The CDR3 nucleotides are TGTGCCAGCAGCGTTCGACAGGGGCAAAACACCGGGGAGCTGTTTTTT.

This clonotype was seen only a few times. The chain is built from TRBV3-1 and TRBJ2-5; D remains ambiguous. V was pared by 0 bases and J by 1 base, with 9 bases between. CDR1 and CDR2 (germline): LGHDT, YNNKEL (reference sequence). The CDR3 has 15 amino acids. For the CDR3, the DNA is TGTGCCAGCAGCCAAGATCGGATGACCCAAGAGACCCAGTACTTC. Residues: CASSQDRMTQETQYF.

This clonotype showed up just a few times. The CDR3 spells CASSQVGTGGPNTEAFF. The CDR3 DNA sequence: TGCGCCAGCAGCCAAGTTGGGACAGGGGGTCCGAACACTGAAGCTTTCTTT. The chain recombines TRBV4-1 with TRBJ1-1, with 11 nucleotides matching TRBD1. Trimming cost V 1 base and J 1 base; bases outside gene matches: 5. Per the germline V gene, CDR1 is MGHRA and CDR2 is YSYEKL. This CDR3 spans 17 amino acids.

The gene calls are TRBV29-1 and TRBJ2-7; no reliable D call. V was shortened by 8 bases and J by 3 bases, with 14 bases between the two germline ends. CDR3 length: 12 residues. Per the germline V gene, CDR1 is SQVTM and CDR2 is ANQGSEA. CDR3 nucleotide sequence: TGCAGCCTCGAGACAAGGAACTACGAGCAGTACTTC. Translated: CSLETRNYEQYF.

This clonotype was seen once. V usage is TRBV29-1 and J usage is TRBJ2-3; TRBD1 or TRBD2 may be the D gene (5 bases each). This CDR3 contains 13 residues. The V end was cut by 0 bases, the J end by 12 bases, with 16 bases between. Looked up from germline, CDR1 is SQVTM and CDR2 is ANQGSEA. For the CDR3, the DNA is TGCAGCGTTGAAGATCCTTGGGGGACGCTACAGTATTTT. Protein: CSVEDPWGTLQYF.

The chain couples TRBV7-8 to TRBJ1-3, with 8 bases aligning to TRBD1. Germline V lookup: CDR1 SGHVS, CDR2 FQNEAQ. The V segment lost 7 bases and the J segment 2 bases; nucleotides outside the gene matches: 4. The CDR3 is made up of 14 amino acids. CDR3 residues: CASTNRGTGNTIYF. DNA for the CDR3: TGTGCCAGCACTAACAGGGGGACTGGAAACACCATATATTTT.

This chain joins TRBV19 and TRBJ1-2; 8 nucleotides agree with TRBD1. CDR3 length equals 13 residues. Germline values: CDR1 LNHDA, CDR2 SQIVND (reference sequence). Losses at the gene ends were 7 bases for V and 5 bases for J; bases not matched to a gene: 6. The CDR3 coding sequence is TGTGCCAGTAACGGACAGGGAGGATATGGCTACACCTTC. This sequence encodes CASNGQGGYGYTF.

This chain connects TRBV4-1 to TRBJ2-5; TRBD2 aligns across 9 bases. Trimming cost V 4 bases and J 5 bases; bases outside gene matches: 2. The CDR3 is 13 residues long. Germline V gene data show CDR1 as MGHRA and CDR2 as YSYEKL. The CDR3 is CASSPSGEETQYF. CDR3 nucleotides: TGCGCCAGCAGCCCTAGCGGGGAGGAGACCCAGTACTTC.

The chain recombines TRBV2 with TRBJ1-2; D is unresolved. The V and J ends lost 4 bases and 5 bases respectively, with 14 bases between them. This CDR3 spans 14 amino acids. Per the germline V gene, CDR1 is SNHLY and CDR2 is FYNNEI. The CDR3 nucleotides read TGTGCCAGCAGTGGTATGGGTCCGATTTATGGCTACACCTTC. It translates to CASSGMGPIYGYTF.

This clonotype was picked up many times. The chain joins TRBV6-2 or TRBV6-3 to TRBJ2-7; perhaps TRBD2 as D (5 bases). V was shortened by 3 bases and J by 4 bases, with 7 bases between the two germline ends. This CDR3 is 12 amino acids long. Germline V CDR1 and CDR2: MNHEY, SVGEGT. The CDR3 nucleotides read TGTGCCAGCAGTTATGACTATTACGAGCAGTACTTC. It is translated as CASSYDYYEQYF.

This clonotype has a count of ten or more. The chain combines TRBV19 with TRBJ2-7; TRBD2 matches 13 bases. The CDR3 is made up of 14 amino acids. J lost 6 bases, V lost 9 bases, and 8 bases had no gene match. Germline V gene data show CDR1 as LNHDA and CDR2 as SQIVND (reference sequence). CDR3 coding DNA: TGTGCCAGCCAAGGACTAGCGGGAGCGGTCGAGCAGTACTTC. The encoded protein is CASQGLAGAVEQYF.

The rearrangement joins TRBV5-3 to TRBJ2-5; D remains unclear. TRBV5-3 is flagged as an ORF with uncertain function. The CDR3 has 13 residues. V was cut by 8 bases and J by 5 bases, with 16 bases left in between. The CDR3 protein is CASSVGHRETQYF. In nucleotides, the CDR3 is TGTGCCAGCAGCGTAGGGCATCGGGAGACCCAGTACTTC.

This clonotype showed up many times. CDR3 sequence: CASSFRGRAYEQYF. The CDR3 bases are TGTGCCAGCAGTTTTCGCGGGAGGGCCTACGAGCAGTACTTC. This chain uses TRBV12-3 or TRBV12-4 with TRBJ2-7; 9 bases line up with TRBD2. J gave up 2 bases and V 3 bases, and 2 bases lay outside the gene matches. The length of the CDR3 is 14 residues.

This clonotype appeared once. This sequence joins TRBV28 and TRBJ2-5, with D maybe TRBD2 (6 bases). Germline loops: CDR1 MDHEN, CDR2 SYDVKM. The ends were cut back, 4 bases at V and 3 bases at J, with 18 bases in the middle. The CDR3 covers 16 residues. CDR3 DNA: TGTGCCAGCAGTTCACCGACTAGTATCGGGGAAGAGACCCAGTACTTC. It is translated as CASSSPTSIGEETQYF. The full variable domain, with the rest looked up from reference TRBV28 and TRBJ2-5, is DVKVTQSSRYLVKRTGEKVFLECVQDMDHENMFWYRQDPGLGLRLIYFSYDVKMKEKGDIPEGYSVSREKKERFSLILESASTNQTSMYLCASSSPTSIGEETQYFGPGTRLLVL.

The chain joins TRBV7-9 to TRBJ1-2; possibly TRBD1 for D (6 bases). The length of the CDR3 is 14 residues. Trimming stripped 5 bases from V and 8 bases from J, with 18 bases between. CDR1 is SEHNR, CDR2 FQNEAQ, per germline (reference sequence). This CDR3 is CASSDSRDRHGYTF. CDR3 coding DNA: TGTGCCAGCAGCGACTCGAGAGACAGGCACGGCTACACCTTC.

This chain joins TRBV2 and TRBJ2-1; D unclear. The CDR3 consists of 14 residues. Deletions cut 5 bases from V and 2 bases from J, with 10 bases between. Germline V gives CDR1 SNHLY, CDR2 FYNNEI. CDR3 loop: CASSNRLPYNEQFF. The CDR3 DNA follows: TGTGCCAGCAGTAACAGACTGCCCTACAATGAGCAGTTCTTC.

This clonotype was detected many times. The V and J genes are TRBV15 and TRBJ1-4; 9 bases line up with TRBD1. After removal of 7 bases from V and 8 bases from J, the junction contained 11 bases not matched to a gene. The CDR3 is 15 amino acids. Looked up from germline, CDR1 is LNHNV and CDR2 is YYDKDF (reference sequence). The CDR3 spells CATNDRGMRKEKLFF. The CDR3 region has the DNA TGTGCCACCAACGACAGGGGGATGAGAAAAGAAAAACTGTTTTTT.

This clonotype was observed a few times. The chain has TRBV10-3 and TRBJ1-1, with D possibly matching TRBD1 (6 bases). V lost 6 bases, J lost 0 bases, and 14 bases lay in between. The germline V gene encodes CDR1 ENHRY and CDR2 SYGVKD. There are 15 residues in the CDR3. Here the CDR3 reads CAIRGLQGMNTEAFF. The CDR3 coding sequence is TGTGCCATCAGAGGATTACAGGGAATGAACACTGAAGCTTTCTTT.

The chain is built from TRBV24-1 and TRBJ2-5; 13 bases agree with TRBD2. This CDR3 has 16 amino acids. CDR1 is KGHDR and CDR2 is SFDVKD in the germline V gene. Trimming cost V 3 bases and J 4 bases; bases outside gene matches: 4. This CDR3 reads CATSDTTSGRAETQYF. The CDR3 coding sequence is TGTGCCACCAGTGATACAACTAGCGGGAGGGCAGAGACCCAGTACTTC.

Turning to this clonotype: A read error may produce the germline difference seen at one junction end. This chain connects TRBV7-9 to TRBJ2-5; unclear D gene. The CDR3 runs to 12 residues. Germline V gives CDR1 SEHNR, CDR2 FQNEAQ (reference sequence). The CDR3 loop is CASSFGGEAQYF. CDR3 bases: TGTGCCAGCAGCTTTGGTGGAGAGGCCCAGTACTTC.

This clonotype was counted at least ten times. V gene TRBV9 combines with J gene TRBJ2-5, with D unclear. This CDR3 spans 13 amino acids. V shed 1 base and J shed 3 bases, with 7 bases lying between them. Germline V gives CDR1 SGDLS, CDR2 YYNGEE. The CDR3 loop is CASSVKGKETQYF. The CDR3 region has the DNA TGTGCCAGCAGCGTAAAAGGGAAAGAGACCCAGTACTTC.

Here the CDR3 DNA reads TGTGCCATCAGTGACCCCGGTGAAGGTTCTACGCGGGGCTATGGCTACACCTTC. Amino acid sequence: CAISDPGEGSTRGYGYTF. The chain uses TRBV10-3 and TRBJ1-2; no clear D gene. The CDR3 has 18 residues. Trimming stripped 3 bases from V and 4 bases from J, with 24 bases between. The germline V gene has CDR1 ENHRY and CDR2 SYGVKD.

The V and J genes are TRBV10-3 and TRBJ2-2; TRBD2 might be the D (6 bases). This CDR3 region has 14 residues. The V end lost 3 bases, the J end lost 6 bases, and 11 bases lay between the germline ends. Per germline, CDR1 ENHRY and CDR2 SYGVKD. CDR3 protein: CAISESAGPGELFF. As DNA, the CDR3 is TGTGCCATCAGTGAATCTGCGGGACCCGGGGAGCTGTTTTTT.

This sequence joins TRBV19 and TRBJ1-2; D may be TRBD1 (5 bases). This CDR3 has 13 residues. Germline CDR1 is LNHDA and CDR2 is SQIVND (reference sequence). V dropped 1 base and J dropped 6 bases, with 9 bases sitting between them. CDR3 loop: CASSIGGRHGYTF. CDR3 coding DNA: TGTGCCAGTAGTATAGGGGGGAGGCATGGCTACACCTTC.

This clonotype was counted between two and nine times. The J gene is TRBJ2-1, the V gene TRBV27; the D is unclear. This CDR3 contains 13 residues. V shed 4 bases and J shed 3 bases, with 7 bases lying between them. The germline V gene encodes CDR1 MNHEY and CDR2 SMNVEV (reference sequence). Here the CDR3 reads CASSSRYYNEQFF. In DNA form, the CDR3 reads TGTGCCAGCAGTTCCAGGTACTACAATGAGCAGTTCTTC.

The chain couples TRBV28 to TRBJ1-5, with no clear D. CDR3 length equals 13 residues. From germline, CDR1 is MDHEN and CDR2 SYDVKM. Trimming took off 8 bases at V and 4 bases at J, with 12 bases between the two ends. CDR3 sequence: CASGVRFNQPQHF. The CDR3 bases are TGTGCCAGCGGAGTCAGGTTTAATCAGCCCCAGCATTTT.